This record looks at one TCR beta chain sequence and its context. Antigen unknown. The sample belongs to a study of cytomegalovirus exposure and HLA in healthy donors. In the study overall: From some 190 million T cells, an earlier analysis saw 100 million to 140 million unique TCR beta sequences. HLA-typed donors contributed 80 million to 85 million unique TCRs, which were held in an early data release. Findings and limits, study-wide: TCR sequences were mostly rare, though some public TCRs occurred in many donors. Prior analysis indicated that the majority of TCR beta V segments exhibited productivity approximately 87% or approximately 30% of the time.

Germline V gene sequence: CDR1 SGHNT, CDR2 YENEEA. The V and J ends lost 5 bases and 10 bases respectively, with 15 bases between them. This CDR3 spans 13 amino acids. The PCR was carried out with 60 Vbeta primers and 13 Jbeta primers. Method: immunoSEQ multiplex PCR; TCRdb's copy keeps in-frame clones and lacks some. The sample has 110,000 to 150,000 clones; roughly four fifths are singletons. The genes are TRBV11-3 and TRBJ2-1; tentative D call: TRBD2 (5 bases). The clonotype comes from a man between 18 and 29 years old in good health and CMV-seropositive. The sequenced sample was PBMCs. CDR3 DNA: TGTGCCAGCAGCCCCCCCGGGGTTCTGGAGCAGTTCTTC. The encoded protein is CASSPPGVLEQFF.